Listed below are T cell receptor beta chains from one sample, sequenced in a study of somatic mutations in cytotoxic T cells in rheumatoid arthritis. The protocol was immunoSEQ multiplex PCR, while the TCRdb copy is restricted to in-frame clones and leaves out a portion. The sample holds some 6,400 clones; 65% to 80% are singletons and the top ten take less than 45%. Sequenced input: CD8+ T cells sorted from blood. Receptors originate from a woman aged 45-65 years in good health. Both conserved end residues are part of each CDR3. D genes are given only for firm matches. Where a row states a size, it is once, few, many or the class of an expanded clone; other rows omit it.

J: TRBJ1-1; size: once; V: TRBV5-1; D: NA; CDR3: CASSLGSPTEAFF; DNA: TGCGCCAGCAGCTTGGGGAGTCCCACTGAAGCTTTCTTT
J: TRBJ2-5; size: NA; V: TRBV18; D: NA; CDR3: CASSPAGPLETQYF; DNA: TGTGCCAGCTCACCCGCGGGGCCTTTAGAGACCCAGTACTTC
J: TRBJ2-7; size: NA; V: TRBV7-6; D: TRBD1; CDR3: CASSQARQGFHEQYF; DNA: TGTGCCAGCAGCCAAGCCCGACAGGGGTTCCACGAGCAGTACTTC
J: TRBJ1-1; size: once; V: TRBV4-2; D: NA; CDR3: CASSSGGAWPTEAFF; DNA: TGTGCCAGCAGCTCCGGGGGGGCCTGGCCCACTGAAGCTTTCTTT
J: TRBJ2-7; size: few; V: TRBV4-2; D: TRBD2; CDR3: CASSQDPSGGAYEQYF; DNA: TGTGCCAGCAGCCAAGATCCTAGCGGGGGGGCCTACGAGCAGTACTTC
J: TRBJ1-1; size: NA; V: TRBV11-3; D: NA; CDR3: CASSLAAAREAFF; DNA: TGTGCCAGCAGCTTAGCGGCGGCTCGGGAAGCTTTCTTT
J: TRBJ2-7; size: NA; V: TRBV4-1; D: TRBD2; CDR3: CASSQDPASGYTYEQYF; DNA: TGCGCCAGCAGCCAAGATCCGGCTAGCGGTTATACCTACGAGCAGTACTTC
J: TRBJ1-1; size: few; V: TRBV12-5; D: NA; CDR3: CASGPTRDPMNTEAFF; DNA: TGTGCTAGTGGTCCCACCCGGGATCCCATGAACACTGAAGCTTTCTTT
J: TRBJ2-1; size: NA; V: TRBV5-3; D: NA; CDR3: CARIEPGQEYNEQFF; DNA: TGTGCCAGAATTGAACCGGGACAAGAATACAATGAGCAGTTCTTC
J: TRBJ2-7; size: NA; V: TRBV5-4; D: TRBD1; CDR3: CASSSGQGGYEQYF; DNA: TGTGCCAGCAGCTCCGGACAGGGGGGTTACGAGCAGTACTTC
J: TRBJ2-7; size: large; V: TRBV4-3; D: TRBD1; CDR3: CASSPSGTGESYEQYF; DNA: TGCGCCAGCAGCCCCTCTGGGACAGGGGAATCCTACGAGCAGTACTTC
J: TRBJ2-1; size: NA; V: TRBV19; D: NA; CDR3: CASRPLDSPSYHSYNEQFF; DNA: TGTGCCAGTAGACCTCTGGACAGCCCCAGCTACCACTCCTACAATGAGCAGTTCTTC
J: TRBJ2-7; size: NA; V: TRBV4-1; D: TRBD2; CDR3: CASSQDRQRGDEQYF; DNA: TGCGCCAGCAGCCAAGATCGCCAGCGGGGGGACGAGCAGTACTTC
J: TRBJ1-5; size: NA; V: TRBV12-5; D: NA; CDR3: CASGSNGGTGNQPQHF; DNA: TGTGCTAGTGGTTCTAACGGGGGAACGGGCAATCAGCCCCAGCATTTT
J: TRBJ2-5; size: NA; V: TRBV11-3; D: NA; CDR3: CASSGTGSDQETQYF; DNA: TGTGCCAGCAGCGGCACAGGCTCGGACCAAGAGACCCAGTACTTC
J: TRBJ2-3; size: NA; V: TRBV9; D: TRBD2; CDR3: CASSPLAGGATDTQYF; DNA: TGTGCCAGCAGCCCCCTAGCGGGGGGTGCCACAGATACGCAGTATTTT
J: TRBJ2-3; size: NA; V: TRBV7-7; D: NA; CDR3: CASSFQISDTQYF; DNA: TGTGCCAGCAGCTTTCAAATTTCAGATACGCAGTATTTT
J: TRBJ1-6; size: NA; V: TRBV9; D: TRBD1; CDR3: CASSDRQGNSPLHF; DNA: TGTGCCAGCAGCGACCGACAGGGCAATTCACCCCTCCACTTT
J: TRBJ1-6; size: NA; V: TRBV11-2; D: NA; CDR3: CASSFGRENSPLHF; DNA: TGTGCCAGCAGCTTTGGGAGAGAAAATTCACCCCTCCACTTT
J: TRBJ1-1; size: NA; V: TRBV13; D: NA; CDR3: CASSLLGLGAHTEAFF; DNA: TGTGCCAGCAGCTTACTAGGTCTGGGGGCGCACACTGAAGCTTTCTTT
J: TRBJ2-7; size: few; V: TRBV29-1; D: NA; CDR3: CSVGGTASSYEQYF; DNA: TGCAGCGTGGGCGGGACCGCGAGCTCCTACGAGCAGTACTTC
J: TRBJ2-1; size: NA; V: TRBV4-1; D: TRBD2; CDR3: CASSQGMAGRAEQFF; DNA: TGCGCCAGCAGCCAAGGGATGGCGGGGAGGGCTGAGCAGTTCTTC
J: TRBJ1-4; size: NA; V: TRBV29-1; D: TRBD1; CDR3: CSVDGPGQGVDEKLFF; DNA: TGCAGCGTTGACGGGCCGGGACAGGGGGTGGATGAAAAACTGTTTTTT
J: TRBJ1-2; size: NA; V: TRBV4-1; D: TRBD1; CDR3: CASSPGPGQAYGYTF; DNA: TGCGCCAGCAGCCCGGGTCCGGGACAGGCCTATGGCTACACCTTC
J: TRBJ2-7; size: medium-sized; V: TRBV10-3; D: NA; CDR3: CAISDPKDSYEQYF; DNA: TGTGCCATCAGTGACCCGAAGGACAGCTACGAGCAGTACTTC
J: TRBJ2-7; size: NA; V: TRBV27; D: NA; CDR3: CASRGAWDEQYF; DNA: TGTGCCAGCAGGGGGGCCTGGGACGAGCAGTACTTC
J: TRBJ2-5; size: NA; V: TRBV4-1; D: TRBD2; CDR3: CASSPGTSGASEGTQYF; DNA: TGCGCCAGCAGCCCCGGGACTAGCGGGGCAAGTGAGGGGACCCAGTACTTC
J: TRBJ1-1; size: NA; V: TRBV11-1; D: TRBD1; CDR3: CASSFHRGAMNTEAFF; DNA: TGTGCCAGCAGCTTCCACAGGGGGGCGATGAACACTGAAGCTTTCTTT
J: TRBJ1-5; size: NA; V: TRBV4-1; D: NA; CDR3: CASSQDLKQGNQPQHF; DNA: TGCGCCAGCAGCCAAGATCTGAAACAGGGAAATCAGCCCCAGCATTTT
J: TRBJ1-2; size: NA; V: TRBV9; D: NA; CDR3: CASSVQGYGYTF; DNA: TGTGCCAGCAGCGTACAGGGCTATGGCTACACCTTC
J: TRBJ2-1; size: few; V: TRBV6-4; D: TRBD2; CDR3: CASSDLGLAGGHNEQFF; DNA: TGTGCCAGCAGTGACCTGGGACTAGCGGGGGGTCACAATGAGCAGTTCTTC
J: TRBJ2-1; size: NA; V: TRBV7-8; D: NA; CDR3: CASSMLVPASYNEQFF; DNA: TGTGCCAGCAGTATGCTAGTACCGGCCTCCTACAATGAGCAGTTCTTC
J: TRBJ2-1; size: NA; V: TRBV6-4; D: TRBD2; CDR3: CASSDGGAYNEQFF; DNA: TGTGCCAGCAGTGACGGGGGGGCCTACAATGAGCAGTTCTTC
J: TRBJ2-1; size: few; V: TRBV7-3; D: TRBD1; CDR3: CASSLSEGASYNEQFF; DNA: TGTGCCAGCAGCTTAAGTGAGGGGGCCTCCTACAATGAGCAGTTCTTC
J: TRBJ1-1; size: NA; V: TRBV29-1; D: NA; CDR3: CSVDGKQGMTEAFF; DNA: TGCAGCGTTGACGGGAAACAGGGAATGACTGAAGCTTTCTTT
J: TRBJ1-4; size: NA; V: TRBV19; D: TRBD1; CDR3: CASSRQGATNEKLFF; DNA: TGTGCCAGTAGTCGACAGGGGGCAACTAATGAAAAACTGTTTTTT
J: TRBJ2-3; size: few; V: TRBV12-5; D: NA; CDR3: CASGLDEDYTDTQYF; DNA: TGTGCTAGTGGTTTGGACGAGGACTACACAGATACGCAGTATTTT
J: TRBJ2-5; size: NA; V: TRBV11-3; D: NA; CDR3: CASSSPIGAAGETQYF; DNA: TGTGCCAGCAGCTCACCGATAGGGGCAGCGGGTGAGACCCAGTACTTC
J: TRBJ1-6; size: few; V: TRBV6-5; D: NA; CDR3: CATGASPLHF; DNA: TGTGCCACCGGAGCTTCACCCCTCCACTTT
J: TRBJ2-1; size: NA; V: TRBV11-3; D: NA; CDR3: CASSFQGSSYNEQFF; DNA: TGTGCCAGCAGCTTTCAGGGGAGCTCCTACAATGAGCAGTTCTTC
J: TRBJ2-1; size: NA; V: TRBV2; D: NA; CDR3: CASSGGLPSSYNEQFF; DNA: TGTGCCAGCAGTGGCGGACTCCCGAGCTCCTACAATGAGCAGTTCTTC
J: TRBJ1-5; size: NA; V: TRBV6-1; D: NA; CDR3: CASRGEGMSQPQHF; DNA: TGTGCCAGCAGAGGGGAGGGGATGTCGCAGCCCCAGCATTTT
J: TRBJ1-1; size: NA; V: TRBV2; D: TRBD1; CDR3: CATQPGGMNTEAFF; DNA: TGTGCCACCCAGCCAGGGGGCATGAACACTGAAGCTTTCTTT
J: TRBJ2-7; size: NA; V: TRBV4-2; D: NA; CDR3: CASSQDRSDEQYF; DNA: TGTGCCAGCAGCCAAGATAGGAGTGACGAGCAGTACTTC